This T cell receptor (beta chain) was identified in a study of CD8+CD57+ T cells in acquired aplastic anemia. Both TCR beta VDJ combination and CDR3 sequence profiling were carried out. Genomic DNA was the template for this profiling. Each CDR3 protein is one row after TCRdb ran MiXCR on the reads. Here the sample spans more than 150,000 distinct CDR3 sequences, about 64% being singletons. V lost 1 base and J lost 5, with 18 bases in between. CDR1 is SGDLS, CDR2 YYNGEE, per germline. This CDR3 contains 16 residues. The specimen sequenced was sorted CD4+, CD8+, or CD8+CD57+ T cells (not recorded which) from PBMCs. The rearrangement uses TRBV9 and TRBJ2-5; TRBD2 might be the D (7 bases). The sequence was obtained from a human donor with severe aplastic anemia or a healthy control (not recorded which). The CDR3 DNA sequence: TGTGCCAGCAGCGTAAGAGGGGGGGCCATCGGGGAGACCCAGTACTTC. Its translation is CASSVRGGAIGETQYF. Using reference TRBV9 and TRBJ2-5 for the parts outside the CDR3, the full variable domain is DSGVTQTPKHLITATGQRVTLRCSPRSGDLSVYWYQQSLDQGLQFLIQYYNGEERAKGNILERFSAQQFPDLHSELNLSSLELGDSALYFCASSVRGGAIGETQYFGPGTRLLVL.